A selection of T cell receptor beta chains follows, all from one sample in a study of PD-1 blockade in mismatch repair-deficient tumors. Generated by immunoSEQ multiplex PCR, the TCRdb table keeps only in-frame clones and is missing some. The sample includes around 52,000 clones, 65% to 85% seen only once; the top ten take roughly 8.7%. Sequencing used peripheral blood, obtained less than 21 weeks after starting pembrolizumab. These receptors all stem from an adult with mismatch repair-deficient cancer. The CDR3 runs from the conserved cysteine through the conserved F or W. A D gene is named only where the DNA matches it firmly. Clone size, where shown, is once, few, many, or a class for clones that have expanded.

v_gene: TRBV4-1; abundance: .; j_gene: TRBJ2-1; d_gene: .; CDR3aa: CASSRTEQSNEQFF; CDR3nt: TGCGCCAGCAGCCGGACTGAGCAGTCCAATGAGCAGTTCTTC
v_gene: TRBV7-9; abundance: .; j_gene: TRBJ1-5; d_gene: .; CDR3aa: CASSFGGATSQPQHF; CDR3nt: TGTGCCAGCAGCTTCGGAGGGGCTACTTCTCAGCCCCAGCATTTT
v_gene: TRBV6-4; abundance: .; j_gene: TRBJ2-1; d_gene: TRBD1; CDR3aa: CASTPGQGPWSYNEQFF; CDR3nt: TGTGCCAGCACCCCGGGACAGGGTCCTTGGTCCTACAATGAGCAGTTCTTC
v_gene: TRBV7-9; abundance: .; j_gene: TRBJ1-4; d_gene: .; CDR3aa: CASSSGVDEKLFF; CDR3nt: TGTGCCAGCAGCTCAGGGGTTGATGAAAAACTGTTTTTT
v_gene: TRBV27; abundance: few; j_gene: TRBJ1-3; d_gene: TRBD1; CDR3aa: CASQRDRSSGNTIYF; CDR3nt: TGTGCCAGCCAGCGGGACAGGAGCTCTGGAAACACCATATATTTT
v_gene: TRBV7-9; abundance: few; j_gene: TRBJ2-7; d_gene: TRBD2; CDR3aa: CASSLVSGRTYEQYF; CDR3nt: TGTGCCAGCAGCTTAGTTAGCGGGAGGACCTACGAGCAGTACTTC
v_gene: TRBV7-9; abundance: .; j_gene: TRBJ2-7; d_gene: TRBD2; CDR3aa: CASSTGLTDSYEQYF; CDR3nt: TGTGCCAGCAGCACGGGACTAACTGACTCCTACGAGCAGTACTTC
v_gene: TRBV19; abundance: .; j_gene: TRBJ2-7; d_gene: TRBD1; CDR3aa: CASRSDREAYEQYF; CDR3nt: TGTGCCAGTAGATCGGACAGGGAAGCCTACGAGCAGTACTTC
v_gene: TRBV19; abundance: .; j_gene: TRBJ1-1; d_gene: TRBD1; CDR3aa: CASSILVRGAGTEAFF; CDR3nt: TGTGCCAGTAGTATTTTAGTCAGGGGGGCAGGGACTGAAGCTTTCTTT
v_gene: TRBV9; abundance: few; j_gene: TRBJ2-7; d_gene: TRBD1; CDR3aa: CASSPRDSYEQYF; CDR3nt: TGTGCCAGCAGCCCCCGGGACAGCTACGAGCAGTACTTC
v_gene: TRBV21-1; abundance: .; j_gene: TRBJ2-1; d_gene: .; CDR3aa: CASSTERDYNEQFF; CDR3nt: TGTGCCAGCAGCACAGAGCGGGACTACAATGAGCAGTTCTTC
v_gene: TRBV13; abundance: .; j_gene: TRBJ2-2; d_gene: TRBD2; CDR3aa: CASSLSGTSGRNTGELFF; CDR3nt: TGTGCCAGCAGCCTCTCCGGGACTAGCGGGAGAAACACCGGGGAGCTGTTTTTT
v_gene: TRBV10-3; abundance: .; j_gene: TRBJ2-7; d_gene: TRBD2; CDR3aa: CAISDMSGSTGEQYF; CDR3nt: TGTGCCATCAGTGATATGAGCGGGAGCACCGGCGAGCAGTACTTC
v_gene: TRBV25-1; abundance: .; j_gene: TRBJ2-1; d_gene: .; CDR3aa: CASSVQGNTNEQFF; CDR3nt: TGTGCCAGCAGTGTACAGGGCAACACCAATGAGCAGTTCTTC
v_gene: TRBV25-1; abundance: .; j_gene: TRBJ1-1; d_gene: TRBD1; CDR3aa: CASSGEQGWTEAFF; CDR3nt: TGTGCCAGCAGTGGGGAACAGGGGTGGACTGAAGCTTTCTTT
v_gene: TRBV5-1; abundance: .; j_gene: TRBJ2-7; d_gene: .; CDR3aa: CASSVTYEQYF; CDR3nt: TGCGCCAGCAGCGTAACCTACGAGCAGTACTTC
v_gene: TRBV10-3; abundance: .; j_gene: TRBJ1-3; d_gene: TRBD1; CDR3aa: CAISNRGGAGNTIYF; CDR3nt: TGTGCCATCAGTAACAGGGGAGGGGCTGGAAACACCATATATTTT
v_gene: TRBV30; abundance: few; j_gene: TRBJ1-2; d_gene: .; CDR3aa: CAWSSSPQVDGYTF; CDR3nt: TGTGCCTGGAGTTCCTCACCACAGGTTGATGGCTACACCTTC
v_gene: TRBV6-4; abundance: .; j_gene: TRBJ2-1; d_gene: .; CDR3aa: CASSARGLDNEQFF; CDR3nt: TGTGCCAGCAGTGCGAGAGGACTGGACAATGAGCAGTTCTTC
v_gene: TRBV7-2; abundance: .; j_gene: TRBJ1-5; d_gene: .; CDR3aa: CASSLGVGQPQHF; CDR3nt: TGTGCCAGCAGCTTAGGGGTCGGACAGCCCCAGCATTTT
v_gene: TRBV19; abundance: .; j_gene: TRBJ2-1; d_gene: .; CDR3aa: CASSIWQEVNEQFF; CDR3nt: TGTGCCAGTAGTATTTGGCAAGAAGTCAATGAGCAGTTCTTC
v_gene: TRBV28; abundance: medium-sized; j_gene: TRBJ2-3; d_gene: .; CDR3aa: CASSLKPDADTQYF; CDR3nt: TGTGCCAGCAGTTTGAAACCGGACGCAGATACGCAGTATTTT
v_gene: TRBV7-3; abundance: .; j_gene: TRBJ2-1; d_gene: .; CDR3aa: CASRPQGGAEQFF; CDR3nt: TGTGCCAGCAGGCCCCAGGGCGGAGCTGAGCAGTTCTTC
v_gene: TRBV9; abundance: .; j_gene: TRBJ2-3; d_gene: TRBD1; CDR3aa: CASSETGERDTQYF; CDR3nt: TGTGCCAGCAGCGAGACAGGGGAAAGAGATACGCAGTATTTT
v_gene: TRBV5-4; abundance: .; j_gene: TRBJ2-1; d_gene: TRBD2; CDR3aa: CASSLAGGVYNEQFF; CDR3nt: TGTGCCAGCAGCCTGGCGGGAGGGGTATACAATGAGCAGTTCTTC
v_gene: TRBV5-6; abundance: .; j_gene: TRBJ2-5; d_gene: TRBD2; CDR3aa: CASSHSGRGETQYF; CDR3nt: TGTGCCAGCAGTCATAGCGGGAGAGGGGAGACCCAGTACTTC
v_gene: TRBV7-2; abundance: .; j_gene: TRBJ1-4; d_gene: TRBD1; CDR3aa: CASSRGTGALNEKLFF; CDR3nt: TGTGCCAGCAGCAGAGGGACAGGGGCACTAAATGAAAAACTGTTTTTT
v_gene: TRBV4-2; abundance: .; j_gene: TRBJ2-5; d_gene: .; CDR3aa: CASSHPTQETQYF; CDR3nt: TGTGCCAGCAGCCACCCTACCCAAGAGACCCAGTACTTC